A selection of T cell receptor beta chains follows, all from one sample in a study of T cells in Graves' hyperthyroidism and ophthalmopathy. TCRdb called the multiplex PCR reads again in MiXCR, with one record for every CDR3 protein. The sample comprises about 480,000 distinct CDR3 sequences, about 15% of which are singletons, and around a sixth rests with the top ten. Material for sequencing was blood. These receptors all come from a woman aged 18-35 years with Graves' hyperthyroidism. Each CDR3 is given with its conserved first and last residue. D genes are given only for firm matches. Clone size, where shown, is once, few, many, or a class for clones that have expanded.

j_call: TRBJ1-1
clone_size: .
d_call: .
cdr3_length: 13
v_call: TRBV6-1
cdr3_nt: TGTGCCAGCAAGGGAAGTCCGAGCACTGAAGCTTTCTTT
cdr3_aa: CASKGSPSTEAFF

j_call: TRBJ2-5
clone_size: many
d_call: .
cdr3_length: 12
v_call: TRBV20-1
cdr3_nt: TGCAGTGCTAGTCCTAGCTTTGAGACCCAGTACTTC
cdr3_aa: CSASPSFETQYF

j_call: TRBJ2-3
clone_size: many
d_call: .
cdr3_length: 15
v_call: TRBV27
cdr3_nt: TGTGCCAGCAGTTCCCCCCAGGGGAGCACAGATACGCAGTATTTT
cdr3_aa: CASSSPQGSTDTQYF

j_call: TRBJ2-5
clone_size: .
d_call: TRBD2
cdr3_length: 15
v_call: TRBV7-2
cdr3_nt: TGTGCCAGCAGCTTGGGACTAGGCGGTTCTGAGACCCAGTACTTC
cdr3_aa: CASSLGLGGSETQYF

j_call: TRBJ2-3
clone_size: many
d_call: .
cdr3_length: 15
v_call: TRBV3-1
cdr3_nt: TGTGCCAGCAGCCGGACGGGGGTTAGCACAGATACGCAGTATTTT
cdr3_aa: CASSRTGVSTDTQYF

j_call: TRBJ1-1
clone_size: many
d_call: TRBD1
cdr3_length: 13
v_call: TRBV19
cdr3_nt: TGTGCCAGTGGCCGGGACAGGGACACTGAAGCTTTCTTT
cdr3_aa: CASGRDRDTEAFF

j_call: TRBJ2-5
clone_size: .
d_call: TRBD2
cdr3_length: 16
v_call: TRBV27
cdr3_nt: TGTGCCAGCAGTTTACTAGCGGGAGGGCCATATGAGACCCAGTACTTC
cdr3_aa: CASSLLAGGPYETQYF

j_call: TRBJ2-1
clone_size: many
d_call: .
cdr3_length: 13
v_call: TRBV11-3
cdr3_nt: TGTGCCAGCAGCCGACCCGCGCACAATGAGCAGTTCTTC
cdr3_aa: CASSRPAHNEQFF

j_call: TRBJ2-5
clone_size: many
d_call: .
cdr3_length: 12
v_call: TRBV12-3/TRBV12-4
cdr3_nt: TGTGCCAGCAATAGGGGGGCTGAGACCCAGTACTTC
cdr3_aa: CASNRGAETQYF

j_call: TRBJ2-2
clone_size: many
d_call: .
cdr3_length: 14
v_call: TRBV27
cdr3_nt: TGTGCCAGCAGTTTGCAGGGGAACACCGGGGAGCTGTTTTTT
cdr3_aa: CASSLQGNTGELFF

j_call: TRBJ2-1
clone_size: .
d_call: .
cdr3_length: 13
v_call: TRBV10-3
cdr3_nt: TGTGCCATCAGTCTACAGGAGGCAGGTGAGCAGTTCTTC
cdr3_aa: CAISLQEAGEQFF

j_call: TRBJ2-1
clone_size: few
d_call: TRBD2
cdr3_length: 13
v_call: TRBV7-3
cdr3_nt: TGTGCCAGCAGCTTGGGCGGGAGCGGTGAGCAGTTCTTC
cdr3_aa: CASSLGGSGEQFF

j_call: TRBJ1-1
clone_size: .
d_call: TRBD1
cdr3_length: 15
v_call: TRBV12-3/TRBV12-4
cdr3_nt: TGTGCCAGCAGTGCCCAGGGACAGGGGTACACTGAAGCTTTCTTT
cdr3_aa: CASSAQGQGYTEAFF

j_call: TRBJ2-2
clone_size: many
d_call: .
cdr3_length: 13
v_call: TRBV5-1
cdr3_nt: TGCGCCAGCAGCTTGGAGGGGCGCGGGGAGCTGTTTTTT
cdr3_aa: CASSLEGRGELFF

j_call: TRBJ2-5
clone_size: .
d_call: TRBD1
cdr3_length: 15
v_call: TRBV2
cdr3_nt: TGTGCCAGCAGTGATAGAACAGGGGGGAAAGAGACCCAGTACTTC
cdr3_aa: CASSDRTGGKETQYF

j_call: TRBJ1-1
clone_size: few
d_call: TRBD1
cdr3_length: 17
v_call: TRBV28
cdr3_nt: TGTGCCAGCAGTTTATGGAAGGAGGACAGGGGGTTCACTGAAGCTTTCTTT
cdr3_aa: CASSLWKEDRGFTEAFF

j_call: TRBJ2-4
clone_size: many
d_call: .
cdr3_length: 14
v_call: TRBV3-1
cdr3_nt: TGTGCCAGCAGCCAAGATCGGGGTAGCCGCATTCAGTACTTC
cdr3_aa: CASSQDRGSRIQYF

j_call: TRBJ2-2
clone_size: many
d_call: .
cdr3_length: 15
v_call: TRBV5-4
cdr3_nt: TGTGCCAGCAGCCCTCTAGGGGAGAACACCGGGGAGCTGTTTTTT
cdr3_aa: CASSPLGENTGELFF

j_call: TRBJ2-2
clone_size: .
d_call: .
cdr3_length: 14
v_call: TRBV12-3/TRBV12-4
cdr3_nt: TGTGCCAGCAGAATTGGTAGGCGGACCGGGGAGCTGTTTTTT
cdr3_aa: CASRIGRRTGELFF

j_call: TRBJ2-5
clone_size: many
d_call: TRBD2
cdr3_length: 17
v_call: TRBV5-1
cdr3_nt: TGCGCCAGCAGCTACGGACTAGCGGGAGCTCTCCAAGAGACCCAGTACTTC
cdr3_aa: CASSYGLAGALQETQYF

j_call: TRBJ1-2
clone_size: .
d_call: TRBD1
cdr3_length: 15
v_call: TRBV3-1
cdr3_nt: TGTGGCAGCAGCCAAGGGTGGACAGGGAGCGATGGCTACAGCTTC
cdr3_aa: CGSSQGWTGSDGYSF

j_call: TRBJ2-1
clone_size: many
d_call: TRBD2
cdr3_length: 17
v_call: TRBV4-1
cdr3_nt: TGCGCCAGCAGCCAGAACCCACTAGCGGGAGTAGGTGGTGAGCAGTTCTTC
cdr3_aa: CASSQNPLAGVGGEQFF

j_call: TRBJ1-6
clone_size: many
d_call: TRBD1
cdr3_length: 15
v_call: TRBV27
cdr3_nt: TGTGCCAGCAGTGCTGACAGGGGGAGTCATCCACCCCTCCACTTT
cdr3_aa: CASSADRGSHPPLHF

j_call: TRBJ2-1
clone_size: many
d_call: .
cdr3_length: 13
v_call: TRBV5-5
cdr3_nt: TGTGCCAGCAGCTTGGACCCAGGGGATGAGCAGTTCTTC
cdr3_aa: CASSLDPGDEQFF

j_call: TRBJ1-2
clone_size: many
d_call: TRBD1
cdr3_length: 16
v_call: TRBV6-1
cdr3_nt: TGTGCCAGCAGTGAAGGGGGGACAGGGCTCCGCTATGGCTACACCTTC
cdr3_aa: CASSEGGTGLRYGYTF

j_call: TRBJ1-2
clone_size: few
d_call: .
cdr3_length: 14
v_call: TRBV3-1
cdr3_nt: TGTGCCAGCAGCCATTCACACCATAACTATGGCTACACCTTC
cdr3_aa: CASSHSHHNYGYTF

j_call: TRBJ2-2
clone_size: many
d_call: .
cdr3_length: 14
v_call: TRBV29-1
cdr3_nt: TGCAGCGTTGTGAGTGGGAGTAGGGACGGGGAGCTGTTTTTT
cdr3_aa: CSVVSGSRDGELFF

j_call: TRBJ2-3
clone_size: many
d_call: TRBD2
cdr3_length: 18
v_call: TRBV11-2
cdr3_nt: TGTGCCAGCAGCTCCCCCCACCGTTCAGCGGGAGCGGCAGATACGCAGTATTTT
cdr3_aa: CASSSPHRSAGAADTQYF

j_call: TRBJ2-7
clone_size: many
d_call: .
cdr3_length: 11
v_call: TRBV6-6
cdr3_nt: TGTGCCAGCAGTTACTCGCTCGAGCAGTACTTC
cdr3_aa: CASSYSLEQYF

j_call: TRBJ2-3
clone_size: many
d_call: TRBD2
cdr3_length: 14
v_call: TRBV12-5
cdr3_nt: TGTGCTAGTGGTTTTAGCGGGAGCACAGATACGCAGTATTTT
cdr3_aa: CASGFSGSTDTQYF

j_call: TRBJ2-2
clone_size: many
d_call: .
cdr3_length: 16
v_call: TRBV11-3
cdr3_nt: TGTGCCAGCAGCCCCGGGGAGCGGAGGAACACCGGGGAGCTGTTTTTT
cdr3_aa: CASSPGERRNTGELFF

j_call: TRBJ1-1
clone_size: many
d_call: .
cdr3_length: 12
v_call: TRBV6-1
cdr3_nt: TGTGCCAGCAGCCCAGGTCCCGTAGGTGCTTTCTTT
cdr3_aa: CASSPGPVGAFF

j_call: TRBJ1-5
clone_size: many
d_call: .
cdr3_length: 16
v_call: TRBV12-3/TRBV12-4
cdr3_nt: TGTGCCAGCAGTGTGGATTCCGGGGTGGGCAATCAGCCCCAGCATTTT
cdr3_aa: CASSVDSGVGNQPQHF

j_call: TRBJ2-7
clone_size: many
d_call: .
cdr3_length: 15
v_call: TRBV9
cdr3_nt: TGTGCCAGCAGCGTAGAGGGCGGCAGCTCCTACGAGCAGTACTTC
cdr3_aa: CASSVEGGSSYEQYF

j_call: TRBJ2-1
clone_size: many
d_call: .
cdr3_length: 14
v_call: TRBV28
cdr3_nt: TGTGCCAGCAGCCCCGGGACCAACCACAATGAGCAGTTCTTC
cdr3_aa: CASSPGTNHNEQFF

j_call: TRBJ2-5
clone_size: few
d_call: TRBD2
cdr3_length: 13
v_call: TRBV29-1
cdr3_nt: TGCAGCGTTTCAAGGGCGGGAGAGGAGACCCAGTACTTC
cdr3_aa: CSVSRAGEETQYF

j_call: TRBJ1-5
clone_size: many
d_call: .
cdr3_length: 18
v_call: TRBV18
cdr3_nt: TGTGCCAGCTCACGAACTCCACGGCAGGGCCGTTCCAATCAGCCCCAGCATTTT
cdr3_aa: CASSRTPRQGRSNQPQHF

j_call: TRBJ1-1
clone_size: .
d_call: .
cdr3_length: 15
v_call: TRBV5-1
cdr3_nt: TGCGCCAGCAGCTTGAACCCCGGGCTGAACACTGAAGCTTTCTTT
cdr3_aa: CASSLNPGLNTEAFF

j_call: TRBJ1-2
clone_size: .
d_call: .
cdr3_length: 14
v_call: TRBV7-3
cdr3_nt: TGTGCCAGCACCTCTTCGCCAGGGTCCTATGGCTACACCTTC
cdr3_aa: CASTSSPGSYGYTF

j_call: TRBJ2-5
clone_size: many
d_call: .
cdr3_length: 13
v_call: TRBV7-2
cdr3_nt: TGTGCCAGCAGCTTAGTCCCGGAGGAGACCCAGTACTTC
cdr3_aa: CASSLVPEETQYF

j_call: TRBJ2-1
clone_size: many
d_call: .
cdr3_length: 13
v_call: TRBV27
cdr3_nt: TGTGCCAGCACGAGCGGGTACTACAATGAGCAGTTCTTC
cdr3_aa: CASTSGYYNEQFF

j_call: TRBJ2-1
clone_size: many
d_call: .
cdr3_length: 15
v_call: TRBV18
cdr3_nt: TGTGCCAGCTCATTCAGGGGAGTAGCGCAGAATGAGCAGTTCTTC
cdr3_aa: CASSFRGVAQNEQFF

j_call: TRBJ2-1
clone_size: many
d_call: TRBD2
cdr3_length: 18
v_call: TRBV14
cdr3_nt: TGTGCCAGCAGCCAAGGCCTGTCTAGCGGGACCGACTACAATGAGCAGTTCTTC
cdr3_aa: CASSQGLSSGTDYNEQFF

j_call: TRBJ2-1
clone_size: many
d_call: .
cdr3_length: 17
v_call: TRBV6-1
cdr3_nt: TGTGCCAGCACCAAACAGGGCGGCCGCATAAGCAACAGTGAGCAGTTCTTC
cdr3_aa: CASTKQGGRISNSEQFF

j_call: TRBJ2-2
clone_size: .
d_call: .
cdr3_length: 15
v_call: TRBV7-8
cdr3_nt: TGTGCCAGCAGCTTAGAGCGCTGGTTAGGCGGGGAGCTGTTTTTT
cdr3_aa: CASSLERWLGGELFF

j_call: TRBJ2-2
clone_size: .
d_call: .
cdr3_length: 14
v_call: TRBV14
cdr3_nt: TGTGCCAGCAGCCAAAGGACCGTGGGCGGGGAGCTGTTTTTT
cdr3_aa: CASSQRTVGGELFF

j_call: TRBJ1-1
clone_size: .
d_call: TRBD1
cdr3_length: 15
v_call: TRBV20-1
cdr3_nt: TGCAGTGCTCCCGGACAGGGAGTAGTTACCACTGAAGCTTTCTTT
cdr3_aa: CSAPGQGVVTTEAFF

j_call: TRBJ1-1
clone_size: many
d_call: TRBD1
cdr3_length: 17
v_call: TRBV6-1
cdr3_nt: TGTGCCAGCAGGTTCGAGTGGACAGGGCGCGTGAACACTGAAGCTTTCTTT
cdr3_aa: CASRFEWTGRVNTEAFF

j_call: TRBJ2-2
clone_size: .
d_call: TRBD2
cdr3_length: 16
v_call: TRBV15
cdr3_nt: TGTGCCACCAGCAGATTACAACTAGCGGGCACCGGGGAGCTGTTTTTT
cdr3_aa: CATSRLQLAGTGELFF

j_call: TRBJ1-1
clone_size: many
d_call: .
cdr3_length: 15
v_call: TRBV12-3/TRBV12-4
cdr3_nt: TGTGCCAGCAGTCCCGGGGCCCTACGGGGCACTGAAGCTTTCTTT
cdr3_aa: CASSPGALRGTEAFF

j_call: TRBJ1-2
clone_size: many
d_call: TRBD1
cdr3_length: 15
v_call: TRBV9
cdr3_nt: TGTGCCAGCAGCGGACAGGGGTTAGCTAACTATGGCTACACCTTC
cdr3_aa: CASSGQGLANYGYTF